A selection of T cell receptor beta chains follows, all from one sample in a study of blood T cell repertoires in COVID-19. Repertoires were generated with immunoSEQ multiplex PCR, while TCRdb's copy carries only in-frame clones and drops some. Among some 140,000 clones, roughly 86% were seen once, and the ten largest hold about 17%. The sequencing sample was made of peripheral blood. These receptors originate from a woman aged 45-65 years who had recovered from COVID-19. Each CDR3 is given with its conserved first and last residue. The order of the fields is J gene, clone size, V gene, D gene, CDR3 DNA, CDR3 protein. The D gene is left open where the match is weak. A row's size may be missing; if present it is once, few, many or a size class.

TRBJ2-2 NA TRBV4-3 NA TGCGCCAGCAGCCAAGACGGGGGTCCCGAGATGCTGTTTTTT CASSQDGGPEMLFF
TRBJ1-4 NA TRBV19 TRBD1 TGTGCCAGTACCACCCAGGGGGCTCCCCGAGAAAAACTGTTTTTT CASTTQGAPREKLFF
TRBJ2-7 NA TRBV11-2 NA TGTGCCAGCAGCAACCCTAGCCAGGTCCTCTACGAGCAGTACTTC CASSNPSQVLYEQYF
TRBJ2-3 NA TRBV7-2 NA TGTGCCAGCAGCGTCGGGTCGCCAAGCACAGATACGCAGTATTTT CASSVGSPSTDTQYF
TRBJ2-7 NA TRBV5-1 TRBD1 TGCGCCAGCCATCAAACTACAGGGGGCGGCGAGCAGTACTTC CASHQTTGGGEQYF
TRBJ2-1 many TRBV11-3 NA TGTGCCAGCAGAGCAAGGTCGCGGAATGAGCAGTTCTTC CASRARSRNEQFF
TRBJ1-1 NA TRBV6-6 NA TGTGCCAGCACCCAGGGCACTGAAGCTTTCTTT CASTQGTEAFF
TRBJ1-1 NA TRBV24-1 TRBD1 TGTGCCACCAGTGATTCTGGGACAGGGGGGAACACTGAAGCTTTCTTT CATSDSGTGGNTEAFF
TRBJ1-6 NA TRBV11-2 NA TGTGCCAGCAGCTTAAACCAGGGAAGTTATTCACCCCTCCACTTT CASSLNQGSYSPLHF
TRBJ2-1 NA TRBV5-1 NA TGCGCCAGCAGCTTGGTGGTCGGGCGGGGAGGAGATGAGCAGTTCTTC CASSLVVGRGGDEQFF
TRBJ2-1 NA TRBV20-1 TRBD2 TGCAGTGCTAGTGGCGGGACTAGCGGGAGAGATGAGCAGTTCTTC CSASGGTSGRDEQFF
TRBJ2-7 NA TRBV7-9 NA TGTGCCAGCAGCTTCGAACAGGGAATCTACGAGCAGTACTTC CASSFEQGIYEQYF
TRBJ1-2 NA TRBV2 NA TGTGCCAGCAGTGAAACTCCCGGAGGAGGCTACACCTTC CASSETPGGGYTF
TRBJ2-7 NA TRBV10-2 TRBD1 TGCGCCAGCAGTGAGACAGGGGGCTACGAGCAGTACTTC CASSETGGYEQYF
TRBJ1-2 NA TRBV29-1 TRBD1 TGCAGCGTTCGAGACAGGGCCAACTATGGCTACACCTTC CSVRDRANYGYTF
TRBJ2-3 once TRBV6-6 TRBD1 TGTGCCAGCAACCAACTGTTAGGGGGCCCCACAGATACGCAGTATTTT CASNQLLGGPTDTQYF
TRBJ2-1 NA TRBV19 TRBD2 TGTGCCAGTAGTCGGACTAGCGGGAGTCTATACAATGAGCAGTTCTTC CASSRTSGSLYNEQFF